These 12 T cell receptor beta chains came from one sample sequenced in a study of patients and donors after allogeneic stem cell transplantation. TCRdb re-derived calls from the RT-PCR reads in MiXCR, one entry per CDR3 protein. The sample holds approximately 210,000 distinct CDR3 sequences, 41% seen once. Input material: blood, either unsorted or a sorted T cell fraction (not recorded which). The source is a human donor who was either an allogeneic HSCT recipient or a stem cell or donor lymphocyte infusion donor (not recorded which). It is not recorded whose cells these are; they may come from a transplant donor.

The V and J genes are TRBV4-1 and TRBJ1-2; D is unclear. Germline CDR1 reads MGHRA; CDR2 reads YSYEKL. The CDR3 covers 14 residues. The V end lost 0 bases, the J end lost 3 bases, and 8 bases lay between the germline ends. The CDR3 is CASSQDSLDYGYTF. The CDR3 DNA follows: TGCGCCAGCAGCCAAGATTCATTGGACTATGGCTACACCTTC.

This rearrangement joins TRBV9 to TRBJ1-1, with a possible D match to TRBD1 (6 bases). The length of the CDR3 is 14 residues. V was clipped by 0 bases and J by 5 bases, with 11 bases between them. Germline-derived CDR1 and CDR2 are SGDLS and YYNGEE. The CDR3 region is CASSVDWGRTEAFF. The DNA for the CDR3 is TGTGCCAGCAGCGTAGATTGGGGGCGGACTGAAGCTTTCTTT.

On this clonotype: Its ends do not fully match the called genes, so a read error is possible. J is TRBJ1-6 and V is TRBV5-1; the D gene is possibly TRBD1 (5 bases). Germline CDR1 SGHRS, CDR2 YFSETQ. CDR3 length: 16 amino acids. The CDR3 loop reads CASRLEAGGSNSPLHF. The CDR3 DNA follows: TGCGCCAGCAGGTTGGAGGCCGGGGGTTCCAATTCACCCCTCCACTTT.

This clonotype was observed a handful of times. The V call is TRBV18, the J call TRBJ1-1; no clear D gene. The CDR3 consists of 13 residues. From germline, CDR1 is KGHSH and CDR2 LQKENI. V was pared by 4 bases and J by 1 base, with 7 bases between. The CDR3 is CASSQFKNTEAFF. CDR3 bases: TGTGCCAGCTCACAATTCAAGAACACTGAAGCTTTCTTT.

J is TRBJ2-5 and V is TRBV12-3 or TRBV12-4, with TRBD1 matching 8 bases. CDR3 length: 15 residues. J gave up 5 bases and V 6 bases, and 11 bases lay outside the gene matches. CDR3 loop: CASSKDGQGWETQYF. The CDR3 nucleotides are TGTGCCAGCAGCAAGGATGGACAGGGTTGGGAGACCCAGTACTTC.

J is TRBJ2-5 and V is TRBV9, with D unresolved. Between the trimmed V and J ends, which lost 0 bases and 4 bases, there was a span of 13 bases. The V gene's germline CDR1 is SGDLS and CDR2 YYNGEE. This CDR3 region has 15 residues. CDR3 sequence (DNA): TGTGCCAGCAGCGTAGAGGGTCTAGGTGGAGAGACCCAGTACTTC. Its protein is CASSVEGLGGETQYF. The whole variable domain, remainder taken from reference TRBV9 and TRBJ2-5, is DSGVTQTPKHLITATGQRVTLRCSPRSGDLSVYWYQQSLDQGLQFLIQYYNGEERAKGNILERFSAQQFPDLHSELNLSSLELGDSALYFCASSVEGLGGETQYFGPGTRLLVL.

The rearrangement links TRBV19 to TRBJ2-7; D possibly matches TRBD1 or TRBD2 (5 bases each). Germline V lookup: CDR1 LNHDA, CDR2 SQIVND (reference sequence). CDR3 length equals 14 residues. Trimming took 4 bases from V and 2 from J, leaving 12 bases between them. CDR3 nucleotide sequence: TGTGCCAGTAGTACGGGACCGAAAGCCTACGAGCAGTACTTC. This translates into CASSTGPKAYEQYF.

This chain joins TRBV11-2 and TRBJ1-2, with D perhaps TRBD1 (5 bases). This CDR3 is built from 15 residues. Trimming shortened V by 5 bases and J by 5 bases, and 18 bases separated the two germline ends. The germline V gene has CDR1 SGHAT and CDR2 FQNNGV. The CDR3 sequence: CASSPHRKVFYGYTF. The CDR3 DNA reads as TGTGCCAGCAGCCCTCACAGGAAGGTTTTTTATGGCTACACCTTC. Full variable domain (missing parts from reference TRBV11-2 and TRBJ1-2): EAGVAQSPRYKIIEKRQSVAFWCNPISGHATLYWYQQILGQGPKLLIQFQNNGVVDDSQLPKDRFSAERLKGVDSTLKIQPAKLEDSAVYLCASSPHRKVFYGYTFGSGTRLTVV.

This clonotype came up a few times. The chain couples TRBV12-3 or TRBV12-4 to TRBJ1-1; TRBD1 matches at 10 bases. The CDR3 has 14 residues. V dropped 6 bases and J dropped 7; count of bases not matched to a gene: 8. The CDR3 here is CASSGTGDNHEAFF. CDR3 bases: TGTGCCAGCAGCGGGACAGGGGATAATCATGAAGCTTTCTTT.

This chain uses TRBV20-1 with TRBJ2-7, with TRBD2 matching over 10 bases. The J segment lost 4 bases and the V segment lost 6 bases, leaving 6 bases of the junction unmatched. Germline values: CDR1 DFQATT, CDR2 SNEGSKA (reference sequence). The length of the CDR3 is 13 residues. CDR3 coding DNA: TGCAGTGCAACCCCTAGCGGGAGTTACGAGCAGTACTTC. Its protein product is CSATPSGSYEQYF.

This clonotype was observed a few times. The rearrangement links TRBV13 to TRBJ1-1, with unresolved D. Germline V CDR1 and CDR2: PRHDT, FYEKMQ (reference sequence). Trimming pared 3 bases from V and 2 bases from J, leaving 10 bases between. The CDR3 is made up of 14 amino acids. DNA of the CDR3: TGTGCCAGCAGCTTTAGTGACCTTAACACTGAAGCTTTCTTT. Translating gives CASSFSDLNTEAFF.

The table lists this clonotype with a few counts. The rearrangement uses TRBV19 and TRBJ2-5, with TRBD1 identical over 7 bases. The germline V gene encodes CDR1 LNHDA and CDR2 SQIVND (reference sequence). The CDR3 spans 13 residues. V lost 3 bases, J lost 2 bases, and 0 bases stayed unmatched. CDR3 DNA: TGTGCCAGTAGTATGGACAGGCAAGAGACCCAGTACTTC. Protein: CASSMDRQETQYF.